This TCR beta chain emerged from a study of blood T cell repertoires in COVID-19. Overall study: T cells, B-cell-depleted T cells, or PBMCs provided the cDNA or gDNA that served as material.

Original analysis: Reference gene primer amplification gave estimated nucleated cell counts. Profiled with immunoSEQ multiplex PCR; TCRdb holds only in-frame clones, not every one. V and J calls and clone size follow that table, whereas D and trimming were derived from the DNA. The table has about 300,000 clones, 85% to 90% seen once. A Seattle source enrolled patients during active infection and followed them longitudinally. The receptor was isolated from a woman aged 45 to 65 with COVID-19, enrolled during active disease. Sequenced sample: peripheral blood.

DNA of the CDR3: TGTGCCAGTAGCCTCCGACAGGGTGGGTGGGCCGTATCCGGGGAGCTGTTTTTT. Translating it yields CASSLRQGGWAVSGELFF. The chain joins TRBV19 to TRBJ2-2; 7 positions match TRBD1. After removal of 6 bases from V and 6 bases from J, the junction contained 19 bases not matched to a gene. The CDR3 has 18 amino acids. CDR1 and CDR2 (germline): LNHDA, SQIVND (reference sequence).